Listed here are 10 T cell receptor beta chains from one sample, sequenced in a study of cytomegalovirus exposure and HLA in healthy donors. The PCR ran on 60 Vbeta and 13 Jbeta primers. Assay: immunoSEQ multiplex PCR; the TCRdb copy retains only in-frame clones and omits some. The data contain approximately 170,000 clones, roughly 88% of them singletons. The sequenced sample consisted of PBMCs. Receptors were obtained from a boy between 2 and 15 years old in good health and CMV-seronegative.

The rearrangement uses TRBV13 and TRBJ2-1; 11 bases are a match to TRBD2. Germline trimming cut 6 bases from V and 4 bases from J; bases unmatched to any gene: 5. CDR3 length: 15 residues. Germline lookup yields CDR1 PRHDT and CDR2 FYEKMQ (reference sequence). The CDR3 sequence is CASSSTSGTYNEQFF. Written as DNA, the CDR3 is TGTGCCAGCAGTTCGACTAGCGGGACGTACAATGAGCAGTTCTTC.

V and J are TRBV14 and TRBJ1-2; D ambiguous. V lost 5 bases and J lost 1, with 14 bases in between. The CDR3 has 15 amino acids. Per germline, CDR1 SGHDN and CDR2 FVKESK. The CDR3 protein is CASSSGRTVNYGYTF. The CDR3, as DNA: TGTGCCAGCAGCTCGGGAAGGACGGTTAACTATGGCTACACCTTC.

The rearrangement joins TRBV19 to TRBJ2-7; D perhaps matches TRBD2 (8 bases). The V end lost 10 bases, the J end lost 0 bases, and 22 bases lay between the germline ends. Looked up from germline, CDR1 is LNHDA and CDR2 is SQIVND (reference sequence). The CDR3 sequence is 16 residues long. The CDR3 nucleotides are TGTGCCACCCGGGAGGGGGCCGAAGGTCTCTCCTACGAGCAGTACTTC. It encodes CATREGAEGLSYEQYF.

CDR3 protein: CASSQDRKTAEAFF. The CDR3 nucleotides are TGTGCCAGCAGCCAAGATCGGAAGACAGCCGAAGCTTTCTTT. The chain is built from TRBV14 and TRBJ1-1; TRBD1 is a possible D gene (5 bases). Trimming left V 0 bases short and J 8 bases short, with 13 bases between. Germline assignment: CDR1 SGHDN and CDR2 FVKESK. CDR3 length equals 14 residues.

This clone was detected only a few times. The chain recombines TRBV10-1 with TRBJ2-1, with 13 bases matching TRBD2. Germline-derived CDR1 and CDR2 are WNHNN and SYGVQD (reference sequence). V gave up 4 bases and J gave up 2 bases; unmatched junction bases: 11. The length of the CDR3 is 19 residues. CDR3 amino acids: CASSVFRLAGGGTYNEQFF. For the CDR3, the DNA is TGCGCCAGCAGTGTTTTCCGACTAGCGGGAGGTGGCACCTACAATGAGCAGTTCTTC.

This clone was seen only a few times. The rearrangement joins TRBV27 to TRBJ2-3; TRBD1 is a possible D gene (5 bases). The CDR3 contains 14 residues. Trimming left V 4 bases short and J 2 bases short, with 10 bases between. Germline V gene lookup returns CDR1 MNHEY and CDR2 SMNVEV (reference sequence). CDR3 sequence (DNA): TGTGCCAGCAGTTCACCAGGGTTCACAGATACGCAGTATTTT. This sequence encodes CASSSPGFTDTQYF.

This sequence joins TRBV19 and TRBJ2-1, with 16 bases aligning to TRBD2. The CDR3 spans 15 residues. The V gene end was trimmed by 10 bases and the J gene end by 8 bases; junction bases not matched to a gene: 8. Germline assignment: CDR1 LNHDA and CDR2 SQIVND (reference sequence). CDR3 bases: TGTGCCACCTCCGGGACTAGCGGGAGGGCGGATGAGCAGTTCTTC. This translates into CATSGTSGRADEQFF.

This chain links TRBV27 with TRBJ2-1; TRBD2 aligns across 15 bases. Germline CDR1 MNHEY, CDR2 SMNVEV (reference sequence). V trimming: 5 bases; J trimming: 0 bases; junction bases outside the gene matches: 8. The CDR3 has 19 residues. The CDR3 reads CASSNPGLAGGSSYNEQFF. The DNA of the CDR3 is TGTGCCAGCAGTAATCCGGGACTAGCGGGAGGCAGCTCCTACAATGAGCAGTTCTTC.

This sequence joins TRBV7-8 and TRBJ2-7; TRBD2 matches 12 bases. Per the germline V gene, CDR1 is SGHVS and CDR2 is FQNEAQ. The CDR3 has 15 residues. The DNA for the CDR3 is TGTGCCAGCAGCCCGGGAGGACTAGCGGGGATGCCGTCGATCGTC. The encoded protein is CASSPGGLAGMPSIV.

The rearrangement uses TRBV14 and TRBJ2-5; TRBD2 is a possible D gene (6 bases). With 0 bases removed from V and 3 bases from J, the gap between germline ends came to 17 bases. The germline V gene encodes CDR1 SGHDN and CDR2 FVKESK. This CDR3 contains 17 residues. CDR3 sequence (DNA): TGTGCCAGCAGCCAAGAGGGGCGCACTAGCAGAGAAGAGACCCAGTACTTC. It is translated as CASSQEGRTSREETQYF.